This TCR beta chain was recorded in a study of patients and donors after allogeneic stem cell transplantation. The CDR3 is 14 amino acids. With V trimmed by 6 bases and J by 3 bases, 7 bases remained unmatched. In germline, CDR1 is DFQATT, CDR2 SNEGSKA (reference sequence). TCRdb reprocessed the RT-PCR reads with MiXCR, giving one entry per CDR3 protein. Here the sample spans some 880,000 distinct CDR3 sequences, around 17% being singletons. Sequenced sample: blood, either unsorted or a sorted T cell fraction (not recorded which). The source of this sequence is a human donor who was either an allogeneic HSCT recipient or a stem cell or donor lymphocyte infusion donor (not recorded which). It is not recorded whose cells these are; they may come from a transplant donor. The chain joins TRBV20-1 to TRBJ2-3, with 9 bases identical to TRBD1. CDR3 protein: CSANRGLGTDTQYF. In nucleotides, the CDR3 is TGCAGTGCAAACAGGGGGCTAGGGACAGATACGCAGTATTTT.